Below, 23 T cell receptor beta chains from the same sample are listed, as sequenced in a study of blood T cell repertoires in COVID-19. Method: immunoSEQ multiplex PCR; TCRdb's copy keeps in-frame clones and lacks some. Found here are some 380,000 clones, about 87% of them singletons; the top ten hold 1% to 1.5%. Sample: PBMCs or T cells enriched from blood (not recorded which). The receptor source for this set is a man aged 25 to 40 who had recovered from COVID-19.

The rearrangement uses TRBV6-5 and TRBJ2-2; 13 nucleotides agree with TRBD2. The CDR3 is made up of 15 amino acids. Germline V gene lookup returns CDR1 MNHEY and CDR2 SVGAGI. After removal of 5 bases from V and 4 bases from J, the junction contained 1 base not matched to a gene. CDR3 sequence (DNA): TGTGCCAGCAGTCGGACTAGCGGGAGCACCGGGGAGCTGTTTTTT. Its protein is CASSRTSGSTGELFF.

The V and J genes are TRBV30 and TRBJ1-5; 7 bases fit TRBD1. Per the germline V gene, CDR1 is GTSNPN and CDR2 is SVGIG (reference sequence). The CDR3 has 13 residues. J gave up 6 bases and V 4 bases, and 6 bases lay outside the gene matches. DNA for the CDR3: TGTGCCTGGACGACAGGGCCGGGTCAGCCCCAGCATTTT. This sequence encodes CAWTTGPGQPQHF.

The CDR3 sequence is CASRPLQGGADTEAFF. CDR3 coding DNA: TGTGCCAGCAGACCACTACAGGGGGGGGCGGACACTGAAGCTTTCTTT. The J gene is TRBJ1-1, the V gene TRBV11-2; 8 bases align to TRBD1. CDR1 and CDR2 from the germline V gene are SGHAT and FQNNGV. This CDR3 region has 16 residues. The ends lost 6 bases at V and 3 bases at J; junction bases unmatched: 12.

The chain uses TRBV5-1 and TRBJ1-1, with D possibly TRBD1 on 5 matching bases. The V gene lost 5 bases and the J gene lost 1 base, with 6 bases spanning the gap. CDR1 and CDR2 from the germline V gene are SGHRS and YFSETQ. The CDR3 sequence is 12 residues long. For the CDR3, the DNA is TGCGCCAGCAGAAGGGGGAACACTGAAGCTTTCTTT. Protein: CASRRGNTEAFF.

The chain links TRBV10-2 to TRBJ1-6; D is unclear. Per germline, CDR1 WSHSY and CDR2 SAAADI. This CDR3 spans 17 amino acids. V dropped 2 bases and J dropped 0 bases, with 11 bases sitting between them. The CDR3 DNA reads TGCGCCAGCAGTGAGGTCGGAGAGAGCTCCTATAATTCACCCCTCCACTTT. As protein: CASSEVGESSYNSPLHF.

This chain connects TRBV27 to TRBJ2-5; TRBD1 matches 9 bases. The V segment lost 5 bases and the J segment 2 bases; nucleotides outside the gene matches: 6. The CDR3 has 15 residues. In germline, CDR1 is MNHEY, CDR2 SMNVEV (reference sequence). CDR3 loop: CASSTPTGGQETQYF. In DNA form, the CDR3 reads TGTGCCAGCAGTACTCCGACAGGGGGGCAAGAGACCCAGTACTTC.

This clone occurred once. The CDR3, as DNA: TGTGCCAGCAGCTTAGGTTGGCGGGAGCAGTATCAGCCCCAGCATTTT. Translated, it gives CASSLGWREQYQPQHF. The chain combines TRBV7-2 with TRBJ1-5; the D is unclear. Trimming left V 1 base short and J 5 bases short, with 15 bases between. This CDR3 has 16 amino acids. Per the germline V gene, CDR1 is SGHTA and CDR2 is FQGNSA.

The chain links TRBV7-9 to TRBJ1-2, with a weak D call TRBD1 (6 bases). The CDR3 is made up of 13 amino acids. Between the trimmed V and J ends, which lost 5 bases and 3 bases, there was a span of 10 bases. Germline CDR1 reads SEHNR; CDR2 reads FQNEAQ (reference sequence). The CDR3 reads CASSDRIYYGYTF. CDR3 bases: TGTGCCAGCAGCGACAGGATATACTATGGCTACACCTTC.

The chain recombines TRBV28 with TRBJ1-2; D is unclear. Per the germline V gene, CDR1 is MDHEN and CDR2 is SYDVKM. The ends were cut back, 3 bases at V and 5 bases at J, with 7 bases in the middle. This CDR3 has 12 amino acids. CDR3 coding DNA: TGTGCCAGCAGTTTGAGCCCATATGGCTACACCTTC. Translation gives CASSLSPYGYTF.

The genes are TRBV20-1 and TRBJ2-3; the match to TRBD2 covers 10 bases. The length of the CDR3 is 16 residues. The junction had 10 bases not matched to a gene; V was cut back by 3 bases and J by 4 bases. Germline V gives CDR1 DFQATT, CDR2 SNEGSKA (reference sequence). The CDR3 spells CSASNGAGGLSDTQYF. The CDR3 nucleotides read TGCAGTGCTAGTAACGGAGCGGGGGGGCTCTCAGATACGCAGTATTTT.

The rearrangement joins TRBV6-2 or TRBV6-3 to TRBJ2-2; D unclear. The CDR3 is 14 residues long. V was pared by 7 bases and J by 7 bases, with 16 bases between. From germline, CDR1 is MNHEY and CDR2 SVGEGT. The CDR3 loop reads CASTPWHAYGELFF. The CDR3 region has the DNA TGTGCCAGCACCCCCTGGCATGCTTACGGGGAGCTGTTTTTT.

V gene TRBV27 combines with J gene TRBJ1-1, with a tentative D call TRBD1 (5 bases). The CDR3 runs 18 residues. Germline CDR1 is MNHEY and CDR2 is SMNVEV (reference sequence). The V and J ends lost 2 bases and 1 base respectively, with 20 bases between them. CDR3 amino acids: CASSLPTFQGRRNTEAFF. The CDR3 nucleotides are TGTGCCAGCAGTTTACCCACTTTTCAGGGCAGGCGGAACACTGAAGCTTTCTTT.

This clone was detected a few times. This chain connects TRBV7-9 to TRBJ1-2; 8 bases line up with TRBD1. This CDR3 region has 15 residues. The J segment lost 5 bases and the V segment lost 4 bases, leaving 9 bases of the junction unmatched. Per germline, CDR1 SEHNR and CDR2 FQNEAQ (reference sequence). The CDR3 sequence: CASSWGTGPSYGYTF. CDR3 sequence (DNA): TGTGCCAGCAGCTGGGGGACAGGTCCATCTTATGGCTACACCTTC.

The chain is built from TRBV27 and TRBJ1-3, with D possibly being TRBD1 (5 bases). The CDR3 consists of 16 residues. CDR1 is MNHEY, CDR2 SMNVEV, per germline (reference sequence). Trimming took off 4 bases at V and 0 bases at J, with 13 bases between the two ends. The CDR3 DNA reads TGTGCCAGCAGTTCTCCAACGGGGGGCTCTGGAAACACCATATATTTT. This codes for CASSSPTGGSGNTIYF.

The chain is built from TRBV5-1 and TRBJ2-3, with a tentative D call TRBD1 (6 bases). CDR3 length: 14 residues. Germline assignment: CDR1 SGHRS and CDR2 YFSETQ. Trimming cost V 7 bases and J 4 bases, with 16 bases left between them. CDR3 coding DNA: TGCGCCAGCCTGCAGGGGCGCCCCCCAGATACGCAGTATTTT. Translating gives CASLQGRPPDTQYF.

DNA of the CDR3: TGTGCCTGGAGTGTAGGGAGTAGCGGATCATACAATGAGCAGTTCTTC. This codes for CAWSVGSSGSYNEQFF. This chain uses TRBV30 with TRBJ2-1; tentative D call: TRBD2 (6 bases). CDR3 length: 16 amino acids. The ends were cut back, 0 bases at V and 4 bases at J, with 16 bases in the middle. The germline gives CDR1 GTSNPN, CDR2 SVGIG (reference sequence). The variable domain in full, with the rest retrieved from reference TRBV30 and TRBJ2-1, is SQTIHQWPATLVQPVGSPLSLECTVEGTSNPNLYWYRQAAGRGLQLLFYSVGIGQISSEVPQNLSASRPQDRQFILSSKKLLLSDSGFYLCAWSVGSSGSYNEQFFGPGTRLTVL.

The chain couples TRBV24-1 to TRBJ2-1, with D tentatively TRBD1 (6 bases). The CDR3 sequence is 13 residues long. In germline, CDR1 is KGHDR, CDR2 SFDVKD. The V gene lost 9 bases and the J gene lost 4 bases, with 12 bases spanning the gap. CDR3 region: CATAGTGYNEQFF. CDR3 bases: TGTGCCACCGCTGGCACAGGGTACAATGAGCAGTTCTTC.

The chain combines TRBV27 with TRBJ2-7, with 7 bases identical to TRBD1. Trimming cost V 6 bases and J 3 bases; bases outside gene matches: 5. This CDR3 region has 13 residues. Germline lookup yields CDR1 MNHEY and CDR2 SMNVEV (reference sequence). The chain's CDR3 is CASRKSGGYEQYF. CDR3 nucleotide sequence: TGTGCCAGCAGGAAATCAGGGGGCTACGAGCAGTACTTC.

CDR3 loop: CSASRQGETQYF. In DNA form, the CDR3 reads TGCAGTGCTAGTCGTCAGGGAGAGACCCAGTACTTC. V is TRBV20-1 and J is TRBJ2-5; D may be TRBD1 (5 bases). The germline gives CDR1 DFQATT, CDR2 SNEGSKA (reference sequence). The CDR3 has 12 amino acids. The V end was cut by 3 bases, the J end by 4 bases, with 9 bases between.

V usage is TRBV2 and J usage is TRBJ2-7, with D hard to call. This CDR3 is 12 amino acids long. V lost 3 bases to trimming and J lost 3 bases, with 6 bases between them. Germline V gene data show CDR1 as SNHLY and CDR2 as FYNNEI. The CDR3: CASSDSRYEQYF. The DNA of the CDR3 is TGTGCCAGCAGTGATTCCCGCTACGAGCAGTACTTC.

The V call is TRBV4-1, the J call TRBJ2-4, with 11 bases aligning to TRBD1. After removal of 0 bases from V and 8 bases from J, the junction contained 6 bases not matched to a gene. Germline loops: CDR1 MGHRA, CDR2 YSYEKL. The CDR3 contains 16 residues. The DNA of the CDR3 is TGCGCCAGCAGCCAAGATTGGGGGACAGGGGGTCACATTCAGTACTTC. It is translated as CASSQDWGTGGHIQYF.

This clone appeared once. The gene calls are TRBV5-4 and TRBJ2-7; no definite D call. V shed 7 bases and J shed 0 bases, with 11 bases lying between them. This CDR3 comprises 13 residues. Germline V lookup: CDR1 SGHNT, CDR2 YYREEE (reference sequence). In DNA, the CDR3 is TGTGCCAGCCAAACAGCCGGCTCCTACGAGCAGTACTTC. This codes for CASQTAGSYEQYF.

V is TRBV5-1 and J is TRBJ2-7; no clear D. The CDR3 covers 14 residues. V shed 6 bases and J shed 3 bases, with 16 bases lying between them. Germline lookup yields CDR1 SGHRS and CDR2 YFSETQ. DNA of the CDR3: TGCGCCAGCATGCTAGACGGTATGGTCTACGAGCAGTACTTC. Encoded protein: CASMLDGMVYEQYF.